Shown below are 28 T cell receptor beta chains from a single sample sequenced in a study of shared clonotypes between healthy human individuals. Produced via immunoSEQ multiplex PCR; TCRdb's table is partial and in-frame only. The table shows over 1.4 million clones, with about 96% occurring only once. Sequenced material: naive CD4+ T cells sorted from blood. The subset: CD45RA+ positively selected. The receptors come from a man aged 30-40 years in good health.

The CDR3 sequence is CASSLRTSADTQYF. The CDR3 bases are TGTGCCAGCAGCCTTCGGACTAGCGCAGATACGCAGTATTTT. The chain joins TRBV5-5 to TRBJ2-3; 9 nucleotides line up with TRBD2. Per germline, CDR1 SGHKS and CDR2 YYEKEE (reference sequence). This CDR3 is 14 amino acids long. Unmatched junction bases numbered 4, after V lost 4 bases and J lost 4 bases.

In its sample, this clone was seen a few times. The rearrangement joins TRBV28 to TRBJ2-7; D not resolved. V was clipped by 6 bases and J by 0 bases, with 3 bases between them. CDR1 and CDR2 (germline): MDHEN, SYDVKM. The CDR3 covers 11 residues. In nucleotides, the CDR3 is TGTGCCAGCAGGACCTCCTACGAGCAGTACTTC. Translation: CASRTSYEQYF.

The J gene is TRBJ1-4, the V gene TRBV16; D remains ambiguous. Trimming shortened V by 0 bases and J by 7 bases, and 3 bases separated the two germline ends. This CDR3 spans 12 amino acids. CDR1 is KGHSY and CDR2 is FQNENV in the germline V gene. The CDR3 protein is CASSQSSEKLFF. DNA of the CDR3: TGTGCCAGCAGCCAATCGAGTGAAAAACTGTTTTTT.

The chain carries TRBV4-1 and TRBJ1-4, with 8 nucleotides matching TRBD1. CDR1 MGHRA and CDR2 YSYEKL come from the germline V gene. CDR3 length: 15 residues. J lost 7 bases, V lost 9 bases, and 13 bases had no gene match. The chain's CDR3 is CASKSPGQGGEKLFF. CDR3 coding DNA: TGCGCCAGTAAGTCTCCCGGACAGGGAGGTGAAAAACTGTTTTTT.

J is TRBJ2-1 and V is TRBV9, with a weak D call TRBD2 (5 bases). From germline, CDR1 is SGDLS and CDR2 YYNGEE. V was cut by 4 bases and J by 4 bases, with 15 bases left in between. This CDR3 region has 15 residues. The CDR3 spells CASSSGYLGYNEQFF. CDR3 coding DNA: TGTGCCAGCAGCTCGGGGTATTTGGGATACAATGAGCAGTTCTTC.

This sequence joins TRBV28 and TRBJ2-4, with D possibly being TRBD1 (5 bases). This CDR3 has 15 residues. The germline gives CDR1 MDHEN, CDR2 SYDVKM. V lost 6 bases to trimming and J lost 1 base, with 13 bases between them. CDR3 DNA sequence: TGTGCCAGCAGACCAGGGAAGGAGGCCAAAAACATTCAGTACTTC. This codes for CASRPGKEAKNIQYF.

The chain couples TRBV7-2 to TRBJ2-6; no firm D call. The CDR3 has 15 amino acids. Trimming left V 2 bases short and J 1 base short, with 6 bases between. The germline V gene encodes CDR1 SGHTA and CDR2 FQGNSA. For the CDR3, the DNA is TGTGCCAGCAGCTTAATTTCTTCTGGGGCCAACGTCCTGACTTTC. Amino acids: CASSLISSGANVLTF.

This chain uses TRBV19 with TRBJ2-1; TRBD2 matches 11 bases. J gave up 8 bases and V 0 bases, and 18 bases lay outside the gene matches. Per the germline V gene, CDR1 is LNHDA and CDR2 is SQIVND (reference sequence). The CDR3 length is 20 residues. The CDR3 DNA follows: TGTGCCAGTAGTATAGATCGGGTTAGCGGGAGGGTGGGGGTGATGGATGAGCAGTTCTTC. This codes for CASSIDRVSGRVGVMDEQFF.

The V gene is TRBV29-1, the J gene TRBJ2-3; 10 bases map to TRBD2. The junction had 7 bases not matched to a gene; V was cut back by 1 base and J by 0 bases. This CDR3 has 17 residues. Germline-derived CDR1 and CDR2 are SQVTM and ANQGSEA. The DNA of the CDR3 is TGCAGCGTTGAAGGAGGGACTAGCGTAAGAAGCACAGATACGCAGTATTTT. Translated: CSVEGGTSVRSTDTQYF.

This sequence joins TRBV28 and TRBJ1-2, with 8 bases matching TRBD1. The V and J ends lost 6 bases and 8 bases, in that order; junction bases with no gene match: 8. CDR1 MDHEN and CDR2 SYDVKM come from the germline V gene. The CDR3 length is 13 residues. The CDR3 protein is CASRDTGGRGYTF. In nucleotides, the CDR3 is TGTGCCAGCAGAGACACAGGGGGGAGGGGCTACACCTTC.

A remark on this clone: A much larger clone differs from this one at a single base, so this may be a read error. The chain has TRBV9 and TRBJ2-7; TRBD2 matches 7 bases. This CDR3 comprises 13 residues. The V gene's germline CDR1 is SGDLS and CDR2 YYNGEE. Unmatched junction bases numbered 2, after V lost 3 bases and J lost 2 bases. The CDR3 DNA sequence: TGTGCCAGCAGCGCGGGACTACCCTACGAGCAGTACTTC. Residues: CASSAGLPYEQYF.

The chain joins TRBV28 to TRBJ2-2, with 15 nucleotides matching TRBD2. The CDR3 is 19 residues long. The trim removed 7 bases at V and 1 base at J, leaving 10 bases unmatched. CDR1 MDHEN and CDR2 SYDVKM come from the germline V gene. In nucleotides, the CDR3 is TGTGCCAGCATCAGACTCCCGGGACTAGCGGGAGGGAACACCGGGGAGCTGTTTTTT. It codes for CASIRLPGLAGGNTGELFF.

This chain connects TRBV10-3 to TRBJ2-2; perhaps TRBD2 as D (5 bases). The CDR3 has 15 residues. Trimming removed 2 bases at V and 2 bases at J, with 9 bases between. Per the germline V gene, CDR1 is ENHRY and CDR2 is SYGVKD. CDR3: CAISELAPNTGELFF. CDR3 bases: TGTGCCATCAGTGAGCTAGCACCAAACACCGGGGAGCTGTTTTTT.

V and J are TRBV5-1 and TRBJ2-1, with D tentatively TRBD1 (7 bases). Per the germline V gene, CDR1 is SGHRS and CDR2 is YFSETQ. Trimming stripped 0 bases from V and 7 bases from J, with 14 bases between. This CDR3 region has 15 residues. CDR3 region: CASSLDRAGGNEQFF. The CDR3 bases are TGCGCCAGCAGCTTGGATCGCGCAGGGGGGAATGAGCAGTTCTTC.

The sample holds one count of this clone. This chain connects TRBV29-1 to TRBJ2-5; the D is unclear. Germline assignment: CDR1 SQVTM and CDR2 ANQGSEA. V lost 5 bases, J lost 5 bases, and 15 bases lay in between. The CDR3 loop spans 13 amino acids. CDR3 region: CSVYLGPQETQYF. CDR3 DNA: TGCAGCGTTTATTTAGGACCCCAGGAGACCCAGTACTTC. Full variable domain (outside the CDR3, taken from reference TRBV29-1 and TRBJ2-5): SAVISQKPSRDICQRGTSLTIQCQVDSQVTMMFWYRQQPGQSLTLIATANQGSEATYESGFVIDKFPISRPNLTFSTLTVSNMSPEDSSIYLCSVYLGPQETQYFGPGTRLLVL.

The rearrangement joins TRBV5-1 to TRBJ2-7, with 9 bases fitting TRBD1. CDR3 length equals 12 residues. V shed 4 bases, J shed 5 bases, and the junction held 1 base outside the gene matches. Per germline, CDR1 SGHRS and CDR2 YFSETQ. CDR3 nucleotides: TGCGCCAGCAGCAGGGACAGGGACGAGCAGTACTTC. Translated: CASSRDRDEQYF.

Points on this clone: At one boundary the junction diverges from the germline segment, which might be a read error. The genes are TRBV6-1 and TRBJ1-3, with D perhaps matching TRBD1 (6 bases). The CDR3 is made up of 14 amino acids. Germline V gives CDR1 MNHNS, CDR2 SASEGT. CDR3 in DNA: TGTGCCAGCATTGAAACAGGGTTCGGAAACACCATATATTTT. Translation gives CASIETGFGNTIYF.

V is TRBV19 and J is TRBJ2-7; 10 bases match TRBD2. Germline assignment: CDR1 LNHDA and CDR2 SQIVND (reference sequence). Trimming removed 3 bases from V and 0 bases from J; junction bases left unmatched: 2. The CDR3 contains 15 residues. The CDR3 DNA is TGTGCCAGTAGTATTACTAGCGGGACCTCCTACGAGCAGTACTTC. It codes for CASSITSGTSYEQYF.

The chain combines TRBV7-8 with TRBJ2-1, with 12 bases fitting TRBD2. This CDR3 contains 18 residues. CDR1 and CDR2 from the germline V gene are SGHVS and FQNEAQ. Trimming cost V 7 bases and J 0 bases; bases outside gene matches: 10. The CDR3 DNA follows: TGTGCCAGCAAACCGGGACTAGCGGGTTGGAGCTCCTACAATGAGCAGTTCTTC. This translates into CASKPGLAGWSSYNEQFF.

The chain couples TRBV5-6 to TRBJ2-2; 7 bases line up with TRBD1. V was pared by 3 bases and J by 2 bases, with 7 bases of the junction left unmatched. Germline CDR1 reads SGHDT; CDR2 reads YYEEEE. The CDR3 loop spans 16 amino acids. The CDR3 region is CASSWGRGYNTGELFF. DNA for the CDR3: TGTGCCAGCAGCTGGGGCAGGGGGTATAACACCGGGGAGCTGTTTTTT. Looking up the rest from reference TRBV5-6 and TRBJ2-2 gives the full variable domain: DAGVTQSPTHLIKTRGQQVTLRCSPKSGHDTVSWYQQALGQGPQFIFQYYEEEERQRGNFPDRFSGHQFPNYSSELNVNALLLGDSALYLCASSWGRGYNTGELFFGEGSRLTVL.

This chain uses TRBV4-3 with TRBJ2-7, with D maybe TRBD2 (6 bases). The CDR3 is 14 residues long. The V end was cut by 3 bases, the J end by 3 bases, with 12 bases between. Per germline, CDR1 LGHNA and CDR2 YSLEER. The CDR3 region has the DNA TGCGCCAGCAGCCAGACTAGACAAAACTACGAGCAGTACTTC. This encodes CASSQTRQNYEQYF.

The chain carries TRBV4-1 and TRBJ2-1, with 9 bases matching TRBD2. V dropped 1 base and J dropped 6; count of bases not matched to a gene: 7. Germline loops: CDR1 MGHRA, CDR2 YSYEKL. CDR3 length: 16 amino acids. For the CDR3, the DNA is TGCGCCAGCAGCCAAGGATGGCGGGAGGGAGTCAATGAGCAGTTCTTC. Protein product: CASSQGWREGVNEQFF.

The chain links TRBV7-3 to TRBJ2-1, with 9 bases that match TRBD2. Germline assignment: CDR1 SGHTA and CDR2 FQGTGA. The CDR3 is 14 residues long. Unmatched junction bases numbered 7, after V lost 4 bases and J lost 9 bases. CDR3 sequence (DNA): TGTGCCAGCAGCTGGGGCGGGAGGGCCGCTGAGCAGTTCTTC. Protein sequence: CASSWGGRAAEQFF.

Comments on this clone: Other DNA sequences in the sample encode the same CDR3. This sequence joins TRBV19 and TRBJ2-3; 10 bases line up with TRBD1. There are 15 residues in the CDR3. Germline trimming cut 4 bases from V and 0 bases from J; bases unmatched to any gene: 1. Germline V gene sequence: CDR1 LNHDA, CDR2 SQIVND (reference sequence). CDR3 nucleotides: TGTGCCAGTAGTAAGGGACAGGGGAGCACAGATACGCAGTATTTT. The encoded protein is CASSKGQGSTDTQYF.

The rearrangement joins TRBV9 to TRBJ2-7; 8 bases align to TRBD1. CDR1 is SGDLS, CDR2 YYNGEE, per germline. The J segment lost 5 bases and the V segment lost 4 bases, leaving 11 bases of the junction unmatched. CDR3 size: 15 residues. Here the CDR3 DNA reads TGTGCCAGCAGCTTCGGGGGACAGGTCTGGAACGAGCAGTACTTC. It yields the protein CASSFGGQVWNEQYF. Full variable domain (outside the CDR3, taken from reference TRBV9 and TRBJ2-7): DSGVTQTPKHLITATGQRVTLRCSPRSGDLSVYWYQQSLDQGLQFLIQYYNGEERAKGNILERFSAQQFPDLHSELNLSSLELGDSALYFCASSFGGQVWNEQYFGPGTRLTVT.

Note on this clone: The DNA is omitted, as the CDR3 cannot be located on it reliably, and the CDR3 follows TCRdb's listing. The chain joins TRBV21-1 to TRBJ2-1; the table calls TRBD2, which could not be checked here. TRBV21-1 is a known pseudogene. With termini counted, the CDR3 has 17 amino acids. CDR3 sequence reads: CASSNDVAGGTYNEQFF.

J is TRBJ2-5 and V is TRBV19; 10 bases align to TRBD1. CDR3 length: 17 amino acids. Unmatched junction bases numbered 12, after V lost 3 bases and J lost 5 bases. In germline, CDR1 is LNHDA, CDR2 SQIVND (reference sequence). CDR3 sequence reads: CASSIGPPGQGRETQYF. The CDR3 nucleotides read TGTGCCAGTAGTATTGGCCCCCCGGGACAGGGGCGGGAGACCCAGTACTTC.

The V call is TRBV6-5, the J call TRBJ2-7; 10 bases are shared with TRBD1. This CDR3 has 15 amino acids. Germline assignment: CDR1 MNHEY and CDR2 SVGAGI. V was pared by 7 bases and J by 1 base, with 7 bases of the junction left unmatched. CDR3 loop: CASKTAGQGSYEQYF. In DNA form, the CDR3 reads TGTGCCAGCAAGACGGCGGGACAGGGGTCCTACGAGCAGTACTTC.